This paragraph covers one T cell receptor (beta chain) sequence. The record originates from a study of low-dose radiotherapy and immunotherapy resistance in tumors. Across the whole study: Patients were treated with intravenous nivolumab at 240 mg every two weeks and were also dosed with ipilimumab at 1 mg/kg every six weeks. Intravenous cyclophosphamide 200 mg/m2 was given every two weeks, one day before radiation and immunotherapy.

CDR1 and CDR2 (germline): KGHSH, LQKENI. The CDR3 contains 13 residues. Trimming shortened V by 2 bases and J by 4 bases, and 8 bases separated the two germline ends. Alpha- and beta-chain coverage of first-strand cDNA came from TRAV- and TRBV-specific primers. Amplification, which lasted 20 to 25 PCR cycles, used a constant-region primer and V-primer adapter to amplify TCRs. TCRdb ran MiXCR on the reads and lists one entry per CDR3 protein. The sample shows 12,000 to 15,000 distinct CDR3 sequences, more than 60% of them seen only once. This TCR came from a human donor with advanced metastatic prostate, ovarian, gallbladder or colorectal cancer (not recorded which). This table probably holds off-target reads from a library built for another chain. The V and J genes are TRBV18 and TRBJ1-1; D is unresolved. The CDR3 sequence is CASSPGGSTEAFF. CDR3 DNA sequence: TGTGCCAGCTCACCAGGAGGGAGCACTGAAGCTTTCTTT. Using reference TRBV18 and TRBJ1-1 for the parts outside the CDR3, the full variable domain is NAGVMQNPRHLVRRRGQEARLRCSPMKGHSHVYWYRQLPEEGLKFMVYLQKENIIDESGMPKERFSAEFPKEGPSILRIQQVVRGDSAAYFCASSPGGSTEAFFGQGTRLTVV.